This TCR beta chain was recorded in a study of cytomegalovirus exposure and HLA in healthy donors (dated by TCRdb to about 2017). Study-level background: An earlier analysis of some 500 of the donors reported about 290 Gb of sequence data and roughly 110 million unique TCR beta sequences from about 200 million T cells. Donor age, sex, ethnicity and CMV serostatus were compiled together with the repertoire data. To decide whether each TCR beta V gene segment behaved as functional or pseudogenic, an earlier analysis of fewer than 750 of the donors relied on high-throughput TCR beta sequencing. A separate validation cohort of about 110 different subjects was used in addition to the roughly 670-subject first cohort. The study aimed to test whether cataloging public T cell receptors could reveal signatures of past pathogen exposure. All discovery cohort repertoires had been generated using a single sequencing platform. A later analysis re-analyzed previously published TCR beta repertoires from approximately 670 donors and added high-resolution HLA genotyping to study TCR occurrence patterns. The study profiled the T cell repertoires of 500 to 800 subjects by immunosequencing and related them to cytomegalovirus serostatus. Among the roughly 380 genotyped donors, around 79% belonged to the genetic ancestry cluster associated with self-reported Caucasian donors. The number of typed donors differed by locus: 629-630 for A, B, C, DRB1 and DQB1; 500 to 550 for DQA1; 606 for DPA1; and around 490 for DPB1. The study combined high-throughput TCR immunosequencing, statistical association of individual TCRs with disease status, and machine learning to predict cytomegalovirus infection status. Because of strong linkage in the cohort, five DR-DQ haplotypes were treated as single units for association and clustering. Rather than drawing on any new phenotypic data, the later analysis identified candidate immune exposures from TCR beta sequences and the way those sequences occurred across donors. Genome-wide SNP genotypes for about three fifths of the roughly 670 donors were used in a later genetic analysis, which treated that subset as a discovery cohort. Across some 400 genotyped donors of the cohort, an average of approximately 240,000 unique TCR beta nucleotide sequences per donor were sequenced, and 15% to 20% of those sequences were non-productive. An early release that covered several hundred HLA-typed donors contained about 300 gigabases of sequencing data and 80 million or so unique TCR sequences. HLA typing included class I and class II loci at four-digit resolution. General findings and caveats noted by the study authors: The authors suggested that the approach could potentially be generalized to other disease states and immunological phenotypes. In a later analysis, the rate of TCR association differed among HLA loci, with DRB1 alleles having the most associated TCRs and HLA-C alleles having the fewest. Linkage disequilibrium might explain the correlated functional status among segregating V segments, but an unknown experimental factor could not be ruled out. Strong co-occurrence of HLA alleles, especially DR and DQ, made assigning TCR associations to individual alleles difficult. In the study, approximately 160 TCR beta chains were listed as associated with cytomegalovirus. In a later analysis, some 18,000 TCR beta sequences were associated with specific HLA alleles at a false discovery rate of 0.05. Presence/absence analyses assumed roughly uniform sequencing depth across donors, an assumption that may not hold. Because HLA typing was unavailable for some donors at each locus, only the typed subset was used in association tests. In an earlier analysis of about 600 of the donors, most TCR beta V segments appeared in productive rearrangements about 87% or about 30% of the time, broadly matching IMGT annotations. A group of highly shared sequence variants was considered likely to be a technical artifact of the sequencing pipeline. Some IMGT-functional V segments, including TRBV6-2 and TRBV6-3, could not be distinguished by the 87-base-pair reads and were therefore excluded. A further reported finding was that TCR beta sequences accurately predicted the HLA-A and HLA-B alleles for most subjects in the first cohort. While some public TCRs were present in many individuals, most TCR sequences turned up only very rarely across donors. Immune exposure information for the cohort was limited to CMV serostatus. In a later analysis, most CMV-associated TCR beta chains were found to appear HLA-restricted, with HLA associations seemingly driven largely by CMV exposure. Only TCR beta chains were sequenced in this cohort, and the absence of alpha or paired-chain data limited detectable features. In a later genetic analysis, fewer N-insertions in productive TCRs were reported among donors in an Asian-associated ancestry cluster than the roughly 700-donor mean. A later analysis reported that several top co-occurrence clusters appeared linked to parvovirus B19, influenza, CMV and Epstein-Barr virus. V-gene and J-gene trimming of TCR beta chains was associated with a missense DCLRE1C variant in a later genetic analysis, and the association was replicated in an independent cohort. A few of the identified cytomegalovirus-associated TCR beta chains were confirmed in vitro to be specific for cytomegalovirus antigens. A later analysis found that HLA-associated TCR beta chains were more clonally expanded and had lower generation probabilities than equally common non-associated chains. The classifier was reported to diagnose cytomegalovirus status with high specificity and sensitivity in both the original and validation cohorts. Because counts were too low, about 17 rarely observed V segments, including chromosome 9 orphons, were excluded from the earlier analysis of under 650 of the donors.

The cohort consisted of approximately 670 healthy bone marrow donors. Cohort members were all nominally healthy when sampled, although unrecorded immune exposures were likely present. The donor was CMV seronegative and was included in the group of about 400 seronegative cohort members. Every donor gave a peripheral blood sample, and the peripheral blood mononuclear cells from that sample were used for TCR beta sequencing. Genomic DNA was extracted from the blood cell samples with the Qiagen DNeasy Blood Extraction Kit. Here V drops 5 bases and J drops 0 bases, and the junction holds 9 bases not matched to any gene. The CDR3, from cysteine to phenylalanine, totals 18 residues. Only the CDR3 DNA is retained, 54 bases long and in frame from the first base. CDR1 and CDR2 were assigned from the germline V gene (reference sequence) as MNHEY and SMNVEV. Comments on this clone: Its antigen target is currently unknown. No base-level quality is on record; no much larger clone is a single base apart.

The library came from the immunoSEQ multiplex PCR assay. A mixture of 60 forward primers for TCR Vbeta segments and 13 reverse primers for TCR Jbeta segments was used in the multiplex PCR. The CDR3 region of rearranged TCR beta genes was amplified from genomic DNA by a multiplex PCR assay. On the Illumina HiSeq System, the amplified TCR beta libraries were sequenced as 87-base-pair reads. The study's processing was this. A later analysis counted approximately 74 million unique TCR beta chains across the 600 to 850 repertoires, and around 12 million of these chains were shared by at least two donors. A nearest-neighbor algorithm error-corrected the raw reads and collapsed the reads into unique sequences, merging closely related sequences to remove PCR and sequencing errors. V, D and J gene segments were assigned by aligning CDR3 sequences to IMGT reference sequences. For a sequence to be retained, a match of at least six nucleotides was required to both a V gene segment and a J gene segment. A rearrangement was called productive if the CDR3 had no stop codons and remained in frame with V and J, and every other rearrangement was called non-productive. CDR3 was defined by IMGT convention, running from the second conserved V-encoded cysteine to the conserved J-encoded phenylalanine. Sequences without an unambiguous match to a single V gene segment were excluded from the earlier analysis of 587 of the donors. In an earlier analysis of a few hundred of the donors, a V segment was called functional when productive rearrangements were above 56.7%, and segregating when the standard deviation between donors exceeded 5%. A statistical classification framework was built to diagnose cytomegalovirus status from the catalog of TCR beta chain sequences. A later analysis assigned V and J genes by comparing TCR nucleotide sequences with IMGT/GENE-DB human TR gene sequences. Using the TCRdist pipeline, a later analysis assigned CDR3 sequences along with most-parsimonious VDJ recombination scenarios. In a later analysis, each TCR beta chain was defined by its CDR3 amino acid sequence together with its V-gene family, and reads lacking a unique V-gene family were excluded. A later analysis removed several hundred highly shared, low-generation-probability nucleotide sequences to deal with suspected cross-contamination and a sequencing artifact. A later analysis calculated a clonal expansion index for each public chain from normalized within-repertoire ranks of inferred template counts. In a later analysis, generation probabilities were computed using a VDJ recombination model fitted to out-of-frame rearrangements, and the results were checked against IGoR. Hypergeometric tests were used in a later analysis to score TCR-TCR, TCR-HLA and TCR-CMV co-occurrence, with a repertoire-size bias correction applied to the TCR pairs. To estimate false discovery rates, a later analysis permuted the HLA or CMV assignments 20 times. A later analysis grouped co-occurring TCRs with DBSCAN, adding TCRdist sequence similarity when clustering within HLA-allele-positive subsets. Repertoires with fewer than 30,000 or more than 120,000 public chains were left out of co-occurrence clustering, as were five repertoires with anomalous nucleotide sharing. TCRdb stores this immuneACCESS table with in-frame sequences only. Part of the clones is absent; in the studies checked, under half of the shortfall reflects unresolved V genes, and no reason is known for the rest. Clonal size and the V and J genes are those of that table, whereas D and trimming came from the DNA. The sample table contains roughly 99,000 clones; only one count was recorded for under 80% of them. Of the sample, approximately 1.8% is held by the ten largest clones.

This clonotype was obtained from a male donor in good health and CMV-seronegative. The sample consisted of PBMCs. The rearrangement joined TRBV27 to TRBJ2-1, with TRBD2 matching 11 junction bases. The bases are TGTGCCAGCAGTCTTAGGAAGGGACTAGCGGCCTCCTACAATGAGCAGTTCTTC. Its product reads: CASSLRKGLAASYNEQFF.